This T cell receptor beta chain was obtained from a study of cytomegalovirus exposure and HLA in healthy donors. Study observations and caveats: It was reportedly the case that the classifier diagnosed cytomegalovirus status with high specificity and sensitivity.

The CDR3 has 12 residues. Germline CDR1 and CDR2: SGHRS and YFSETQ. This clone was seen a few times. Its antigen is not known. A junction boundary mismatches the germline segment, possibly from a read error. The PCR had 60 Vbeta and 13 Jbeta primers. Assay used: immunoSEQ multiplex PCR; TCRdb lists only in-frame clones, some missing. The sample holds more than 70,000 clones; roughly two thirds are singletons and the top ten take less than 8.5%. The gene calls are TRBV5-1 and TRBJ2-5, with 7 bases aligning to TRBD1. Sequencing input: PBMCs. This TCR came from a man aged 40-49 years in good health and CMV-seropositive. The CDR3 reads CASSFRQGVYHF. The CDR3 DNA follows: TGCGCCAGCAGCTTTCGGCAGGGGGTGTACCACTTC.